This is a list of T cell receptor beta chains from one sample in a study of cytomegalovirus exposure and HLA in healthy donors. TCRdb's copy holds only in-frame clones and misses some; the assay was immunoSEQ multiplex PCR. The table shows 100,000 to 150,000 clones, with over 60% occurring only once. The material sequenced was PBMCs. These receptors were taken from a female donor in good health and CMV-seronegative. The conserved cysteine and the conserved F or W are not part of the CDR3 here.

length | V | CDR3
12 | TRBV7-3 | ASSLTPGVGELF
15 | TRBV19 | ASSKNRDSDSNQPQH
13 | TRBV4-2 | ASSQDPSHDSIQY
12 | TRBV7-8 | ASKRPGVDAEAF
13 | TRBV2 | ASSSQGTSSGGYT
14 | TRBV9 | ASSVPGAQAADTQY
14 | TRBV19 | ASSMGQGAPRGEAF
13 | TRBV4-2 | ASSGHTASDSPLH
11 | TRBV27 | ASSRETGNIQY
10 | TRBV6-1 | ASTQGSQPQH
13 | TRBV30 | AWGPQGHSNSPLH
18 | TRBV2 | ASSEGRVASGRARTGELF
8 | TRBV19 | ASGAGHEH
12 | TRBV7-9 | ASSPQTPQETQY
12 | TRBV7-2 | ASSLGRELGTQY
14 | TRBV11-2 | ASSLGGGGAPYEQF
14 | TRBV6-1 | ASSELLAGITDTQY
11 | TRBV6-6 | ASSYSPDYEQY
17 | TRBV7-9 | ASSKGGTSGSSGANVLT
10 | TRBV5-4 | ASSQGTGEQY
12 | TRBV12-5 | ASAPGFNTGELF
11 | TRBV6-1 | ASRRGKDTEAF
13 | TRBV5-6 | SSSRPLGSQETQY